The T cell receptor beta chain described here comes from a study of blood T cell repertoires in COVID-19. Whole-study context: Material from acute and convalescent COVID-19 was sourced from the United States, Italy and Spain.

Ages ranged from about 18 to 100 years, with residence in around 24 US areas. Membership in each cohort depended on participant-reported clinical history. Study processing details: Estimation of nucleated cell counts relied on the amplification of reference gene primers. Clones were read by immunoSEQ multiplex PCR, and TCRdb kept only the in-frame ones, dropping some. That table furnishes V, J and clone size, whereas the DNA furnished D and trimming. The repertoire includes some 200,000 clones, around 89% of them detected once, and roughly 3.7% sits in the top ten. The germline gives CDR1 SGHNT, CDR2 YYREEE (reference sequence). Trimming pared 0 bases from V and 5 bases from J, leaving 8 bases between. This CDR3 is 14 amino acids long.

The rearrangement uses TRBV5-4 and TRBJ2-2; a weak D match, TRBD2 (6 bases). The sample comprised PBMCs or T cells enriched from blood (not recorded which). The receptor's source is a woman between 18 and 29 years old in a cohort exposed to, infected with or recovered from COVID-19 (not recorded which). The CDR3 DNA sequence: TGTGCCAGCAGCTTGGACGGGACTACCGGGGAGCTGTTTTTT. This gives the protein CASSLDGTTGELFF.